Shown below are 14 T cell receptor beta chains from a single sample sequenced in a study of T cells expressing NK-cell markers. TCRdb reprocessed the 5' RACE reads; each CDR3 protein has one entry and no DNA is given. This sample's table reports over 150,000 distinct CDR3 sequences. Sequencing was performed on blood T cells: a sorted CD56 or NKG2C T cell subset, CD4+ or CD8+ T cells, or bulk PBMC T cells (not recorded which). These receptors originate from a woman aged 45 to 65 in good health.

V and J are TRBV25-1 and TRBJ1-4; TCRdb's D call of TRBD1 is untestable without DNA. From germline, CDR1 is MGHDK and CDR2 SYGVNS. There are 16 residues in the CDR3. The CDR3 sequence is CASSEPGAAINEKLFF. The full variable domain, in which reference TRBV25-1 and TRBJ1-4 provide the parts outside the CDR3, is EADIYQTPRYLVIGTGKKITLECSQTMGHDKMYWYQQDPGMELHLIHYSYGVNSTEKGDLSSESTVSRIRTEHFPLTLESARPSHTSQYLCASSEPGAAINEKLFFGSGTQLSVL.

The J gene is TRBJ2-5, the V gene TRBV5-6; the D call of TRBD1 rests on TCRdb alone, since no DNA is present to check it. CDR1 is SGHDT and CDR2 is YYEEEE in the germline V gene. The CDR3 runs 12 residues. CDR3 loop: CASSLERGVEYF.

The chain couples TRBV10-2 to TRBJ1-1. The CDR3 covers 12 residues. Germline CDR1 reads WSHSY; CDR2 reads SAAADI. The CDR3 here is CASGHGNTEAFF.

The V call is TRBV25-1, the J call TRBJ2-5; TCRdb outputs TRBD1, but without DNA this stays unchecked. Germline-derived CDR1 and CDR2 are MGHDK and SYGVNS. The CDR3 sequence is 17 residues long. CDR3: CASSDLTTPGGQETQYF.

This chain joins TRBV3-1 and TRBJ2-3; no DNA is available, so the TRBD1 call from TCRdb remains unchecked. The germline gives CDR1 LGHDT, CDR2 YNNKEL (reference sequence). CDR3 length: 17 residues. CDR3: CASSQDLFTTEGDTQYF.

This rearrangement joins TRBV18 to TRBJ1-5; TCRdb selects TRBD1, and the lack of DNA leaves this call unchecked. This CDR3 is built from 15 residues. The V gene's germline CDR1 is KGHSH and CDR2 LQKENI. Here the CDR3 reads CASSPGQNSNQPQHF.

V is TRBV6-5 and J is TRBJ2-1; the TRBD1 assignment by TCRdb is unverifiable without DNA. From germline, CDR1 is MNHEY and CDR2 SVGAGI. CDR3 length: 16 residues. CDR3: CASSYSWDRGTYEQFF.

The V and J genes are TRBV5-1 and TRBJ1-6; there is no DNA to check the TCRdb D call of TRBD1. The V gene's germline CDR1 is SGHRS and CDR2 YFSETQ. The CDR3 runs to 14 residues. CDR3 protein: CASSQGQRDSPLHF.

The chain couples TRBV5-5 to TRBJ2-7; TCRdb selects TRBD2, and the lack of DNA leaves this call unchecked. The CDR3 extends over 15 amino acids. Per the germline V gene, CDR1 is SGHKS and CDR2 is YYEKEE (reference sequence). CDR3 residues: CASSFWAGGTYEQYF.

The chain joins TRBV5-1 to TRBJ1-1. The germline gives CDR1 SGHRS, CDR2 YFSETQ. CDR3 length: 14 residues. The chain's CDR3 is CASSLERRDTEAFF.

V usage is TRBV3-1 and J usage is TRBJ2-3. This CDR3 contains 15 residues. Germline lookup yields CDR1 LGHDT and CDR2 YNNKEL (reference sequence). The CDR3 sequence is CASSHRLDNTDTQYF.

The chain links TRBV5-5 to TRBJ2-1; TCRdb lists TRBD1, though no DNA is available to test this call. This CDR3 spans 14 amino acids. Germline V gene sequence: CDR1 SGHKS, CDR2 YYEKEE (reference sequence). The CDR3 region is CASSFVWGGNEQFF.

The V and J genes are TRBV27 and TRBJ2-1; absent DNA, TCRdb's TRBD1 call cannot be checked. Per germline, CDR1 MNHEY and CDR2 SMNVEV (reference sequence). The CDR3 is made up of 15 amino acids. The CDR3 protein is CASSFLQGAHNEQFF.

The chain employs TRBV20-1 and TRBJ2-1; without DNA, the TCRdb call of TRBD2 cannot be checked. Germline V CDR1 and CDR2: DFQATT, SNEGSKA (reference sequence). There are 15 residues in the CDR3. CDR3 protein: CSARDSWAGYNEQFF.